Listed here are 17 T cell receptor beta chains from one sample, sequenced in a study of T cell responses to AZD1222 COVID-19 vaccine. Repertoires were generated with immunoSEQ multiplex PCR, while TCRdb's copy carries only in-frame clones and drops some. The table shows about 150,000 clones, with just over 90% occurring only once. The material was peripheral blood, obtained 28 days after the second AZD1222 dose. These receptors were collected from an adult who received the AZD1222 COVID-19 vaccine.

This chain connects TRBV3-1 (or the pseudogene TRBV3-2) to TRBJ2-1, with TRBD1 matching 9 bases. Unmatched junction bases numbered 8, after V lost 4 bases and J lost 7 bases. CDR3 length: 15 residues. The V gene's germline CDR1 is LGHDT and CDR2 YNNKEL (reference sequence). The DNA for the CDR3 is TGTGCCAGCAGCCCCCGGACAGGGGCGGGGAATGAGCAGTTCTTC. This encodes CASSPRTGAGNEQFF.

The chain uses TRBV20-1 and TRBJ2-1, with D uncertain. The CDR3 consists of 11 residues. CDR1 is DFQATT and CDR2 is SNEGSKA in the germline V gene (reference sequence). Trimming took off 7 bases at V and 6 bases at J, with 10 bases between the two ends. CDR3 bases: TGCAGTGTAGCAAGGGTCAATGAGCAGTTCTTC. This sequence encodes CSVARVNEQFF.

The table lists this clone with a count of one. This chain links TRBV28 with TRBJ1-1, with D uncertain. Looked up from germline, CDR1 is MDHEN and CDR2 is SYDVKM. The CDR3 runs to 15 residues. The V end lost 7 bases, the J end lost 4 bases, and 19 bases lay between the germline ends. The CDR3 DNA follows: TGTGCCAGCACCCTGGCGGGGATGATTGGCACTGAAGCTTTCTTT. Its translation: CASTLAGMIGTEAFF. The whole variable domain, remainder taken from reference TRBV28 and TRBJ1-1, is DVKVTQSSRYLVKRTGEKVFLECVQDMDHENMFWYRQDPGLGLRLIYFSYDVKMKEKGDIPEGYSVSREKKERFSLILESASTNQTSMYLCASTLAGMIGTEAFFGQGTRLTVV.

The CDR3 DNA follows: TGCAGTGCTAGTAGGCTAGCGGGGGTTAACAATGAGCAGTTCTTC. Translation: CSASRLAGVNNEQFF. The rearrangement uses TRBV20-1 and TRBJ2-1, with 10 bases that match TRBD2. With V trimmed by 3 bases and J by 5 bases, 7 bases remained unmatched. This CDR3 is 15 amino acids long. Germline V gives CDR1 DFQATT, CDR2 SNEGSKA (reference sequence).

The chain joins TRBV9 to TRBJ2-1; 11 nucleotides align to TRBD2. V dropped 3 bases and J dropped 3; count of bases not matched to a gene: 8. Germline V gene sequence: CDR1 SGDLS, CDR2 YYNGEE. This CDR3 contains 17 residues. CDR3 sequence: CASSAHPGLAGYNEQFF. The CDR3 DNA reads TGTGCCAGCAGCGCTCACCCAGGACTAGCGGGCTACAATGAGCAGTTCTTC.

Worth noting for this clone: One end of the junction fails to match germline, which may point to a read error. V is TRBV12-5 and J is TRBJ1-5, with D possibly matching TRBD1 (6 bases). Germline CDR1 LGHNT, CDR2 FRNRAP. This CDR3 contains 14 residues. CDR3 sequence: CASGLIQGNQPQHF. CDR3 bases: TGTGCTAGCGGTTTGATACAGGGTAACCAGCCCCAGCATTTT. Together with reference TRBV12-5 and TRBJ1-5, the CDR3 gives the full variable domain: DARVTQTPRHKVTEMGQEVTMRCQPILGHNTVFWYRQTMMQGLELLAYFRNRAPLDDSGMPKDRFSAEMPDATLATLKIQPSEPRDSAVYFCASGLIQGNQPQHFGDGTRLSIL.

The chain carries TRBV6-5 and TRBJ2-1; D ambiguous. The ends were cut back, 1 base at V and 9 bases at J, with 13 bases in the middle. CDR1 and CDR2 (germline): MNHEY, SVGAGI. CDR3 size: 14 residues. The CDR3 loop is CASSYWTAAGEQFF. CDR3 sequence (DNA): TGTGCCAGCAGTTACTGGACCGCTGCCGGTGAGCAGTTCTTC.

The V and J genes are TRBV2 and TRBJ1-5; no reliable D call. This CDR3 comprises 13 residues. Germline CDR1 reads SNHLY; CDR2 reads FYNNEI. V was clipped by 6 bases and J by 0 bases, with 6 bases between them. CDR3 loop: CASRSDSNQPQHF. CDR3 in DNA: TGTGCCAGCAGGTCGGATAGCAATCAGCCCCAGCATTTT.

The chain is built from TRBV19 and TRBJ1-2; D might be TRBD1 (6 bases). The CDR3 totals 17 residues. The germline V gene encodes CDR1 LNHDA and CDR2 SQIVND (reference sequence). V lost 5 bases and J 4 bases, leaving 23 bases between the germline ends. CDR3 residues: CASSRGAWTAASYGYTF. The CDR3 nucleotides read TGTGCCAGTAGTCGGGGGGCCTGGACGGCCGCCTCCTATGGCTACACCTTC.

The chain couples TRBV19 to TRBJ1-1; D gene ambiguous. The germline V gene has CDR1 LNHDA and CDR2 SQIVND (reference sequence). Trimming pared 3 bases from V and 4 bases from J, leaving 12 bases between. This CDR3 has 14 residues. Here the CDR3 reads CASSIRGSLTEAFF. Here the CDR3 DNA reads TGTGCCAGTAGTATTCGGGGTAGTCTCACTGAAGCTTTCTTT. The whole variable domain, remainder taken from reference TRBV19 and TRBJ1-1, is DGGITQSPKYLFRKEGQNVTLSCEQNLNHDAMYWYRQDPGQGLRLIYYSQIVNDFQKGDIAEGYSVSREKKESFPLTVTSAQKNPTAFYLCASSIRGSLTEAFFGQGTRLTVV.

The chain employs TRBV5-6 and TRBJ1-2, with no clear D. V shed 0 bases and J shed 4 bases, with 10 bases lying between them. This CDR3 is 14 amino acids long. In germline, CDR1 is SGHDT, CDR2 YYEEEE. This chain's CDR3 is CASSLGERAYGYTF. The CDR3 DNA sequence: TGTGCCAGCAGCTTGGGGGAAAGAGCCTATGGCTACACCTTC.

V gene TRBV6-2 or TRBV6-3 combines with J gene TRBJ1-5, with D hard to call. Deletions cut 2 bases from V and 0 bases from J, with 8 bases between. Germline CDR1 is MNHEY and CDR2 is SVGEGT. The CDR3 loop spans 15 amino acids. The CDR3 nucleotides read TGTGCCAGCAGTTACGCAGCTTATAGCAATCAGCCCCAGCATTTT. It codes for CASSYAAYSNQPQHF.

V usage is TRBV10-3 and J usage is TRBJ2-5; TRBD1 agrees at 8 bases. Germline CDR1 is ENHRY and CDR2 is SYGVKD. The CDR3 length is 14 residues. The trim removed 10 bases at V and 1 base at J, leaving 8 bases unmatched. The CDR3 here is CATEAGGPQETQYF. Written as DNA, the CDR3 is TGTGCCACCGAAGCAGGGGGCCCCCAAGAGACCCAGTACTTC.

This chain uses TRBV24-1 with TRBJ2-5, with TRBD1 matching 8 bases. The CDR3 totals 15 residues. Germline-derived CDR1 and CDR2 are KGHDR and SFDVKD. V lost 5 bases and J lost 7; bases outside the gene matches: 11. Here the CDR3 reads CATSAARGLDGTQYF. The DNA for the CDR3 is TGTGCCACCAGTGCGGCCAGGGGGCTTGACGGGACCCAGTACTTC.

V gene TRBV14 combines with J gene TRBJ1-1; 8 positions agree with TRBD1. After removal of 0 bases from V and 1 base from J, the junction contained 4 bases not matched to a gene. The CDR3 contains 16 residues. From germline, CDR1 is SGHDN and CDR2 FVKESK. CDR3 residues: CASSQDLGQANTEAFF. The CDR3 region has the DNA TGTGCCAGCAGCCAAGATTTGGGACAGGCGAACACTGAAGCTTTCTTT. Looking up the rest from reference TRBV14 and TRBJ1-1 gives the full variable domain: EAGVTQFPSHSVIEKGQTVTLRCDPISGHDNLYWYRRVMGKEIKFLLHFVKESKQDESGMPNNRFLAERTGGTYSTLKVQPAELEDSGVYFCASSQDLGQANTEAFFGQGTRLTVV.

The CDR3 DNA is TGCGCCAGCAGCTTAGGAGCCTCGGGTAGGGAGACCCAGTACTTC. This sequence encodes CASSLGASGRETQYF. The J gene is TRBJ2-5, the V gene TRBV5-1; D not resolved. Trimming shortened V by 2 bases and J by 5 bases, and 16 bases separated the two germline ends. Germline-derived CDR1 and CDR2 are SGHRS and YFSETQ. This CDR3 has 15 amino acids.

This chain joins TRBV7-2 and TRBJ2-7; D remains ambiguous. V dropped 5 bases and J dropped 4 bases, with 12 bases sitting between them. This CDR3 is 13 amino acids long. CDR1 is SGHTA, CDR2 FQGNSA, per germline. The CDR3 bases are TGTGCCAGCAGCCGGTCTCGGATGTACGAGCAGTACTTC. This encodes CASSRSRMYEQYF.